Presented here are 3 T cell receptor beta chains from one specimen sequenced in a study of vaccination effects on CD4 cells after COVID-19. Before any sequencing was done, the ViraFEST assay used viral peptide pools to expand antigen-specific CD4+ T cells. It was after approximately 11 days of culture that CD4+ T cells were isolated. Having tested negative for nucleocapsid antibodies, the vaccine recipients showed no prior SARS-CoV-2 infection. Using immunoSEQ multiplex PCR, the repertoire was profiled, and TCRdb retains in-frame clones only, with some absent. The table records roughly 33,000 clones, about three quarters of them present only once. These receptors have no identified antigens. This sample comprised CD4+ T cells from PBMCs cultured with HCoV-OC43 spike peptides, obtained before COVID-19 vaccination. Subset noted: HCoV-OC43 spike overlapping peptide pool stimulation. These receptors originate from a human donor who received a COVID-19 vaccine.

This clone showed up many times. The V gene is TRBV14, the J gene TRBJ1-1, with D possibly TRBD1 on 5 matching bases. The germline V gene encodes CDR1 SGHDN and CDR2 FVKESK. The CDR3 covers 14 residues. With 0 bases removed from V and 7 bases from J, the gap between germline ends came to 12 bases. This CDR3 is CASSQDWGTNEAFF. The CDR3, as DNA: TGTGCCAGCAGCCAAGATTGGGGCACCAATGAAGCTTTCTTT.

The genes are TRBV6-2 or TRBV6-3 and TRBJ2-5; D possibly corresponds to TRBD1 (6 bases). The CDR3 totals 16 residues. Germline V lookup: CDR1 MNHEY, CDR2 SVGEGT. The V gene lost 0 bases and the J gene lost 3 bases, with 14 bases spanning the gap. CDR3 sequence (DNA): TGTGCCAGCAGTTACTCTTATCTCAGGGGAGAAGAGACCCAGTACTTC. Protein: CASSYSYLRGEETQYF.

The chain uses TRBV10-3 and TRBJ1-5; 7 bases are a match to TRBD1. This CDR3 spans 16 amino acids. Per the germline V gene, CDR1 is ENHRY and CDR2 is SYGVKD. J was trimmed by 1 base and V by 2 bases; bases with no gene match: 5. The CDR3 DNA reads as TGTGCCATCAGTGAGGTAAAGGGGGCGAGCAATCAGCCCCAGCATTTT. Translating gives CAISEVKGASNQPQHF.